Below are 2 T cell receptor beta chains sequenced from a single sample in a study of T cell repertoires in cytomegalovirus infection. TCRdb re-derived calls from the reads in MiXCR, one entry per CDR3 protein. Altogether approximately 750,000 distinct CDR3 sequences are present, 35% being singletons, with the ten largest covering about 2.8%. Sequencing was carried out using PBMCs. These receptors all stem from a human donor in good health (CMV status not recorded). Some clones in this sample may be carry-over from other donors' samples.

This clonotype was seen only a few times. The J gene is TRBJ1-5, the V gene TRBV6-1; D is perhaps TRBD1 (6 bases). Trimming stripped 7 bases from V and 0 bases from J, with 16 bases between. The CDR3 runs 16 residues. Per the germline V gene, CDR1 is MNHNS and CDR2 is SASEGT. The CDR3 loop is CASINTGSPSNQPQHF. Written as DNA, the CDR3 is TGTGCCAGCATAAATACAGGGAGCCCTAGCAATCAGCCCCAGCATTTT.

This clonotype was observed a handful of times. V and J are TRBV12-3 or TRBV12-4 and TRBJ1-5; 9 bases map to TRBD1. The V gene end was trimmed by 7 bases and the J gene end by 0 bases; junction bases not matched to a gene: 10. The CDR3 is made up of 17 amino acids. The CDR3 loop is CASTDRGSFYSNQPQHF. CDR3 nucleotide sequence: TGTGCCAGCACGGACAGGGGCTCTTTTTATAGCAATCAGCCCCAGCATTTT.